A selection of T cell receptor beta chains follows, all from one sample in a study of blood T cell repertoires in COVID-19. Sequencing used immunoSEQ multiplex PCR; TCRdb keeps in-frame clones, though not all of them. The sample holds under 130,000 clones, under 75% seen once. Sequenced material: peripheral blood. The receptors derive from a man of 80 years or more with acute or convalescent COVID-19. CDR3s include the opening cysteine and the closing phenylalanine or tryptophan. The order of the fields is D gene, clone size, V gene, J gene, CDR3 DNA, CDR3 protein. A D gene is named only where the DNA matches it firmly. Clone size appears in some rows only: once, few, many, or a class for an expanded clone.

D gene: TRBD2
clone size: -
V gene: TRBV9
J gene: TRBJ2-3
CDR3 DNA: TGTGCCAGCAGCCCATTGGGCGGGAGTAACACAGATACGCAGTATTTT
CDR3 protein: CASSPLGGSNTDTQYF

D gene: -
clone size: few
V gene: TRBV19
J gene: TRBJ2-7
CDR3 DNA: TGTGCCAGTAATGTCCAGACAGGAGACGGCTCCGAGCAGTACTTC
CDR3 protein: CASNVQTGDGSEQYF

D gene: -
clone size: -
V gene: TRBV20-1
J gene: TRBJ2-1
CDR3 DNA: TGCAGTGCCGGGACTTACAATGAGCAGTTCTTC
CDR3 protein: CSAGTYNEQFF

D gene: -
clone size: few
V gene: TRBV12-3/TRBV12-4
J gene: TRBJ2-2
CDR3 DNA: TGTGCCAGCAGTTTGAGCGACGACGGGGAGCTGTTTTTT
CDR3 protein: CASSLSDDGELFF

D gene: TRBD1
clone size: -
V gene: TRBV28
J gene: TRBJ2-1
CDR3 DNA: TGTGCCAGCAGTTTCCGGACAGGGTATTTCGATGAGCAGTTCTTC
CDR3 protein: CASSFRTGYFDEQFF

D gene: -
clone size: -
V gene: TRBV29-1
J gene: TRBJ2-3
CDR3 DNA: TGCAGCGTTGAAGAGGCCCCAGATACGCAGTATTTT
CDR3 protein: CSVEEAPDTQYF

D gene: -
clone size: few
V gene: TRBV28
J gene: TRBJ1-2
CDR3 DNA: TGTGCCAGCAGTTTGTCCCATCCCGGACAGATAACTAACTATGGCTACACCTTC
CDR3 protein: CASSLSHPGQITNYGYTF

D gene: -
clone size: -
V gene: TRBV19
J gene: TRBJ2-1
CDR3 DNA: TGTGCCAGTAGTACAAATCTCGCGGAAAGCTCCTACAATGAGCAGTTCTTC
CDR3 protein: CASSTNLAESSYNEQFF

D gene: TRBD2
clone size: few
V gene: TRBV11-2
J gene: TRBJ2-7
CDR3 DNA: TGTGCCAGCAGCTTGGGACTAGCTGGCGAGCAGTACTTC
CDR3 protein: CASSLGLAGEQYF

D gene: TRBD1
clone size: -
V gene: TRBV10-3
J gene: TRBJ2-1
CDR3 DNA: TGTGCCATCAGTGGCCCGACCGGACAGGCAAATGAGCAGTTCTTC
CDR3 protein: CAISGPTGQANEQFF

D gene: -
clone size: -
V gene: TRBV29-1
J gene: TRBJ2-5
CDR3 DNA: TGCAGCGTTGAACAGGGTCGGGAGACCCAGTACTTC
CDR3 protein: CSVEQGRETQYF

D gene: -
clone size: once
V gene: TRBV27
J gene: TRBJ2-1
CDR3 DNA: TGTGCCAGCAGTTTTTTCGGCAATGAGCAGTTCTTC
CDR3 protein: CASSFFGNEQFF

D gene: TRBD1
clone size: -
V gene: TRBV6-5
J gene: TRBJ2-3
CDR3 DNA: TGTGCCAGCGCCGGGACAGCGCAGTATTTT
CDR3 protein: CASAGTAQYF

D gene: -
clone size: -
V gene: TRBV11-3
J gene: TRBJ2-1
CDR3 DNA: TGTGCCAGCAGCTTAGGTACGGGATCCTACAATGAGCAGTTCTTC
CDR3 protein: CASSLGTGSYNEQFF

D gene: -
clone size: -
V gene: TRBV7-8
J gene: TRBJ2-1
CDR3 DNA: TGTGCCAGCAACTTAGCTCCCCTATCCCGGGGGCAGTTCTTC
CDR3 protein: CASNLAPLSRGQFF

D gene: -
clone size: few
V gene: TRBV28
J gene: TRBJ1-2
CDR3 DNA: TGTGCCAGCAGTACGGTGGATGGGGGCTTTGGTACCTTC
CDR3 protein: CASSTVDGGFGTF

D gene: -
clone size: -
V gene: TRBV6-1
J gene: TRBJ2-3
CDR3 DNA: TGTGCCAGCAGTGACCAAAGCGGGACAACCACAGATACGCAGTATTTT
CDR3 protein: CASSDQSGTTTDTQYF

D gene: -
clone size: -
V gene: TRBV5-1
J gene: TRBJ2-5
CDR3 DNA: TGCGCCAGCAGCGGTATTACAGAAGAGACCCAGTACTTC
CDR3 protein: CASSGITEETQYF

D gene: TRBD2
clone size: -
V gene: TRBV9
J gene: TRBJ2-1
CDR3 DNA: TGTGCCAGCAGCCTCACCCTGCCGACTAGCGGGACCTACAATGAGCAGTTCTTC
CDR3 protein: CASSLTLPTSGTYNEQFF

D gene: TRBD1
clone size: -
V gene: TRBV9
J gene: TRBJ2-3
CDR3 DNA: TGTGCCAGCAGCGAAGGGGTGGGGACAGGACAAGATACGCAGTATTTT
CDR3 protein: CASSEGVGTGQDTQYF

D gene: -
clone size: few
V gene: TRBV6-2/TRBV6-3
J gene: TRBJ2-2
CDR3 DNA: TGTGCCAGCAGTTATGAGGGTAGGAACACCGGGGAGCTGTTTTTT
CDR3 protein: CASSYEGRNTGELFF

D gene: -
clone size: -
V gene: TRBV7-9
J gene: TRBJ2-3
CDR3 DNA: TGTGCCAGCAGCTTAGAGTCCCGGGCAGATACGCAGTATTTT
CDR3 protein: CASSLESRADTQYF

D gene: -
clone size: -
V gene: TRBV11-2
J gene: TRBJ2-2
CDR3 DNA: TGTGCCAGCAGCTTACGTAGCAGGGGTGAAGGCGGGGAGCTGTTTTTT
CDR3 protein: CASSLRSRGEGGELFF

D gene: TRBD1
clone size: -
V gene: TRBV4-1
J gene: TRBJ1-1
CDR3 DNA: TGCGCCAGCAGCCAAGATGTCGGACAGGGGAGGGTGAACACTGAAGCTTTCTTT
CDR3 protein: CASSQDVGQGRVNTEAFF

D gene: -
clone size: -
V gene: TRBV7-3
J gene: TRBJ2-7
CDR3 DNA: TGTGCCAGCAGCTCTTCCGACAGATCCGAGCAGTACTTC
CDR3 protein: CASSSSDRSEQYF

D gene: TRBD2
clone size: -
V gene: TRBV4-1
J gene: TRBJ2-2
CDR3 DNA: TGCGCCAGCAGCTCTCTAGCGGGAGAGGTCGGGGAGCTGTTTTTT
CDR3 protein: CASSSLAGEVGELFF

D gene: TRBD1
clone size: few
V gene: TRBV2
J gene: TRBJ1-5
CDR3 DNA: TGTGCCATCCAAAGCCGGGACAGGGTTCAGCCCCAGCATTTT
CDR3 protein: CAIQSRDRVQPQHF

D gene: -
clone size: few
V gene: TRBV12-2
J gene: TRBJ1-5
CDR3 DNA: TGTGCAAGTCGCTTAGGGGTTGGGGGACAGTATAGCAATCAGCCCCAGCATTTT
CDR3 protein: CASRLGVGGQYSNQPQHF

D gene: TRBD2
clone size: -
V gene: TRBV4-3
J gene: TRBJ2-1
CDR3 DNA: TGCGCCAGCAGCCGGACTAGCGCCCTCGGTAACAATGAGCAGTTCTTC
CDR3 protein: CASSRTSALGNNEQFF

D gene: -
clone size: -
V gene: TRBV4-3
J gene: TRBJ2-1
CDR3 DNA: TGCGCCAGCAGCCAAGTATCAGACAATGAGCAGTTCTTC
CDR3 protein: CASSQVSDNEQFF

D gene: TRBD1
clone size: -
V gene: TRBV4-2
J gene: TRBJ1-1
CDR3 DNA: TGTGCCAGCAGCCAAACGGACAGGGACAACACTGAAGCTTTCTTT
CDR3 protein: CASSQTDRDNTEAFF

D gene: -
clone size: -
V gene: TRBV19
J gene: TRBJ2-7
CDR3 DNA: TGTGCCAGTAGTGTAAACAGTTTTCCCTACGAGCAGTACTTC
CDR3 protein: CASSVNSFPYEQYF

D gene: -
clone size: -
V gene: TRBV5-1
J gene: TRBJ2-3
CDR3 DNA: TGCGCCAGCAGCTTGGGGGCTAGCACAGATACGCAGTATTTT
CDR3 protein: CASSLGASTDTQYF

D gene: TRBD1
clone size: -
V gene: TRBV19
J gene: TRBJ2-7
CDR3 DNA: TGTGCCAGTAGTATTTCCTCCCCGGGACAGGGGTTCGAGCAGTACTTC
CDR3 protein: CASSISSPGQGFEQYF

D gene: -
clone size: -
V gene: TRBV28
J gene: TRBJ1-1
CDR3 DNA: TGTGCCAGCAGTCAGAACACTGAAGCTTTCTTT
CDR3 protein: CASSQNTEAFF